This T cell receptor beta chain was captured by sequencing in a study of control samples from healthy donors and cancer patients (dated by TCRdb to the early 2020s). As to this clone: The antigen it binds to is not known. There are no base qualities to consult, and no much larger clone falls within one base.

The method was the immunoSEQ multiplex PCR assay. The immuneACCESS repertoire file appears here via TCRdb, limited to in-frame rearrangements. These files lack a portion of the clones; in checked studies, under half of the deficit traces to unresolved V genes, and the cause of the others is not known. A total of roughly 160,000 clones appear in this sample, 88% of them only once. The ten largest clones take up 4% to 6% of the sample. CDR1 SGHRS and CDR2 YFSETQ were looked up in the germline V gene. The CDR3, from cysteine to phenylalanine, totals 15 residues. The retained sequence is limited to the CDR3, 45 bases, with the frame set at the first base. V is pared back by 0 bases and J by 10 bases, with 14 bases lying between the germline termini.

The sequenced sample was blood. Recombination joined TRBV5-1 with TRBJ1-6; the best D guess is TRBD1, with 6 bases matching. The receptor's source is a woman aged 25-40 years in good health. The DNA sequence is TGCGCCAGCAGCTTGGACAGGGTTGGGAACTCACCCCTCCACTTT. Its amino acids are CASSLDRVGNSPLHF.